The 32 T cell receptor beta chains below come from one sample, sequenced in a study of neurological immune-mediated disorders. TCRdb processed the 5' RACE reads anew with MiXCR; each CDR3 protein has one entry. The sample contains under 60,000 distinct CDR3 sequences, 25% of which appear only once. The sample comprised PBMCs. These receptors all stem from a woman in her 70s in good health.

This clonotype has only a few counts. The V gene is TRBV5-5, the J gene TRBJ1-1; 9 nucleotides line up with TRBD1. The V segment lost 0 bases and the J segment 0 bases; nucleotides outside the gene matches: 3. In germline, CDR1 is SGHKS, CDR2 YYEKEE (reference sequence). This CDR3 region has 16 residues. The CDR3 region has the DNA TGTGCCAGCAGCTTGGGGACAGGGGCTCTGAACACTGAAGCTTTCTTT. As protein: CASSLGTGALNTEAFF.

About this clonotype itself: This may be a read error, as it is one base from a much larger clone. The CDR3 reads CASIVTTMNTEAFF. CDR3 coding DNA: TGTGCCAGCATCGTTACAACCATGAACACTGAAGCTTTCTTT. This chain links TRBV9 with TRBJ1-1; no reliable D call. CDR1 and CDR2 from the germline V gene are SGDLS and YYNGEE. The CDR3 covers 14 residues. The V and J ends lost 6 bases and 0 bases respectively, with 12 bases between them.

The rearrangement uses TRBV18 and TRBJ1-1, with D maybe TRBD1 (5 bases). This CDR3 has 11 amino acids. V was pared by 6 bases and J by 10 bases, with 12 bases between. Germline V gene data show CDR1 as KGHSH and CDR2 as LQKENI. In DNA, the CDR3 is TGTGCCAGCTCCCGGGAGGACACAGCTTTCTTT. Its protein is CASSREDTAFF.

The table lists this clonotype with many counts. The rearrangement uses TRBV12-3 or TRBV12-4 and TRBJ2-7; D is ambiguous. The CDR3 has 13 residues. Deletions cut 6 bases from V and 6 bases from J, with 15 bases between. The CDR3 protein is CASSEDPRTEQYF. In DNA form, the CDR3 reads TGTGCCAGCAGCGAGGACCCCCGGACCGAGCAGTACTTC.

The rearrangement links TRBV7-9 to TRBJ2-7; no clear D gene. The CDR3 spans 14 residues. The V and J ends lost 0 bases and 2 bases respectively, with 8 bases between them. Germline CDR1 and CDR2: SEHNR and FQNEAQ (reference sequence). CDR3 amino acids: CASSLAWQAYEQYF. CDR3 DNA sequence: TGTGCCAGCAGCTTAGCGTGGCAGGCCTACGAGCAGTACTTC. The full variable domain, in which reference TRBV7-9 and TRBJ2-7 provide the parts outside the CDR3, is DTGVSQNPRHKITKRGQNVTFRCDPISEHNRLYWYRQTLGQGPEFLTYFQNEAQLEKSRLLSDRFSAERPKGSFSTLEIQRTEQGDSAMYLCASSLAWQAYEQYFGPGTRLTVT.

This clonotype was observed many times. The V and J genes are TRBV10-3 and TRBJ2-7, with 9 bases lining up with TRBD1. With V trimmed by 4 bases and J by 3 bases, 10 bases remained unmatched. Germline V gives CDR1 ENHRY, CDR2 SYGVKD. The CDR3 has 16 amino acids. CDR3 sequence reads: CAISGWGTGIIYEQYF. DNA for the CDR3: TGTGCCATCAGTGGTTGGGGGACAGGGATAATCTACGAGCAGTACTTC.

This clonotype was seen at least ten times. The chain employs TRBV7-2 and TRBJ2-2, with a tentative D call TRBD1 (8 bases). The CDR3 sequence is 17 residues long. V dropped 5 bases and J dropped 5 bases, with 21 bases sitting between them. In germline, CDR1 is SGHTA, CDR2 FQGNSA. The CDR3 protein is CASSPIRGQGGTGELFF. The CDR3 DNA reads as TGTGCCAGCAGCCCAATCAGGGGGCAGGGAGGGACCGGGGAGCTGTTTTTT.

For this clonotype: The junction does not match germline at one end; this may be a read error. V and J are TRBV4-3 and TRBJ2-7; TRBD1 matches 10 bases. Germline V gene lookup returns CDR1 LGHNA and CDR2 YSLEER. The CDR3 length is 12 residues. CDR3 amino acids: CASSQGQGQQYF. The CDR3 nucleotides read TGCGCCAGCAGCCAGGGACAGGGGCAGCAGTACTTT.

The chain combines TRBV5-1 with TRBJ2-3; the D call may be TRBD1 or TRBD2 (5 bases each). The CDR3 is 16 amino acids. V was clipped by 9 bases and J by 0 bases, with 20 bases between them. Germline V gene data show CDR1 as SGHRS and CDR2 as YFSETQ. The CDR3 region is CANRQLTGSSTDTQYF. Here the CDR3 DNA reads TGCGCCAACAGACAGCTAACGGGGTCTAGCACAGATACGCAGTATTTT.

The CDR3 loop is CATSDPGLASNEQFF. In nucleotides, the CDR3 is TGTGCCACCAGTGACCCGGGACTAGCATCTAATGAGCAGTTCTTC. The chain links TRBV24-1 to TRBJ2-1; 9 bases agree with TRBD2. Germline CDR1 and CDR2: KGHDR and SFDVKD. V lost 4 bases to trimming and J lost 7 bases; unmatched junction nucleotides: 7. The CDR3 is 15 residues long.

Ten or more counts support this clonotype. The chain uses TRBV9 and TRBJ1-1; a possible D gene is TRBD1 (5 bases). Germline lookup yields CDR1 SGDLS and CDR2 YYNGEE. The V gene lost 3 bases and the J gene lost 0 bases, with 21 bases spanning the gap. The CDR3 contains 18 residues. CDR3 in DNA: TGTGCCAGCAGCGACAGGAGGACCCCTCGGAGTATGAACACTGAAGCTTTCTTT. The encoded protein is CASSDRRTPRSMNTEAFF.

The chain recombines TRBV7-8 with TRBJ2-3; 9 nucleotides agree with TRBD1. Losses at the gene ends were 8 bases for V and 2 bases for J; bases not matched to a gene: 11. The CDR3 sequence is 16 residues long. From germline, CDR1 is SGHVS and CDR2 FQNEAQ. CDR3 sequence: CASGSRTGELTDTQYF. The CDR3 DNA follows: TGTGCCAGCGGATCCCGGACAGGGGAACTCACAGATACGCAGTATTTT.

This rearrangement joins TRBV7-9 to TRBJ2-5, with D tentatively TRBD2 (5 bases). The V gene lost 4 bases and the J gene lost 5 bases, with 14 bases spanning the gap. In germline, CDR1 is SEHNR, CDR2 FQNEAQ (reference sequence). CDR3 size: 14 residues. In DNA form, the CDR3 reads TGTGCCAGCAGCTCTCGCACTAGGACGGAGACCCAGTACTTC. Protein product: CASSSRTRTETQYF.

The V call is TRBV5-1, the J call TRBJ2-1; 10 bases line up with TRBD1. Germline V gene lookup returns CDR1 SGHRS and CDR2 YFSETQ. Trimming took 7 bases from V and 6 from J; bases not matched to a gene: 10. The CDR3 has 15 amino acids. CDR3 in DNA: TGCGCCAGCGGTACGGACAGGGGGGTGCTCAATGAGCAGTTCTTC. Protein: CASGTDRGVLNEQFF.

As regards this clonotype: The junction and the germline gene differ at one end; a read error may be behind it. J is TRBJ2-1 and V is TRBV6-1; TRBD2 matches at 7 bases. The length of the CDR3 is 15 residues. Looked up from germline, CDR1 is MNHNS and CDR2 is SASEGT. Here the CDR3 DNA reads TGTGACAGCAGTGAAAGGACTAGCTCCTACAATGAGCAGTTCTTC. It specifies CDSSERTSSYNEQFF.

This clonotype has at least ten counts. The rearrangement joins TRBV6-6 to TRBJ2-4; 10 bases fit TRBD2. This CDR3 is built from 15 residues. J gave up 8 bases and V 6 bases, and 10 bases lay outside the gene matches. Germline V gene lookup returns CDR1 MNHNY and CDR2 SVGAGI (reference sequence). The CDR3 protein is CASSRAGGLWYIQYF. In nucleotides, the CDR3 is TGTGCCAGCAGCCGAGCGGGAGGGCTATGGTACATTCAGTACTTC.

In its sample, this clonotype was seen many times. V and J are TRBV4-1 and TRBJ2-5; no clear D gene. The ends were cut back, 2 bases at V and 5 bases at J, with 12 bases in the middle. The CDR3 contains 14 residues. The germline CDR1 and CDR2 sequences are MGHRA and YSYEKL. This CDR3 reads CASSQLIGGETQYF. CDR3 DNA sequence: TGCGCCAGCAGCCAACTGATAGGCGGCGAGACCCAGTACTTC.

This clonotype has at least ten counts. The J gene is TRBJ2-7, the V gene TRBV5-1; 8 nucleotides line up with TRBD1. The CDR3 loop spans 15 amino acids. Germline V CDR1 and CDR2: SGHRS, YFSETQ. V dropped 4 bases and J dropped 2; count of bases not matched to a gene: 8. This chain's CDR3 is CASSPRQGTAYEQYF. CDR3 in DNA: TGCGCCAGCAGCCCACGACAGGGGACAGCCTACGAGCAGTACTTC.

This clonotype was detected ten times or more. This chain joins TRBV4-1 and TRBJ1-1; D remains ambiguous. This CDR3 has 15 residues. Germline loops: CDR1 MGHRA, CDR2 YSYEKL. Trimming took off 1 base at V and 0 bases at J, with 9 bases between the two ends. For the CDR3, the DNA is TGCGCCAGCAGCCAAGTCCCCCATCTGAACACTGAAGCTTTCTTT. This sequence encodes CASSQVPHLNTEAFF.

This clonotype was detected many times. This chain joins TRBV7-2 and TRBJ1-1; 9 bases match TRBD1. The CDR3 consists of 18 residues. In germline, CDR1 is SGHTA, CDR2 FQGNSA. With 5 bases clipped from V and 0 bases from J, the junction kept 13 bases outside the gene matches. As DNA, the CDR3 is TGTGCCAGCAGCCCCAACAGGGGGCGCGGGATCATGAACACTGAAGCTTTCTTT. Its protein product is CASSPNRGRGIMNTEAFF.

The V call is TRBV7-2, the J call TRBJ1-3; D unclear. This CDR3 is 13 amino acids long. Germline V gene sequence: CDR1 SGHTA, CDR2 FQGNSA. Trimming left V 1 base short and J 3 bases short, with 4 bases between. CDR3 region: CASSLGLGNTIYF. CDR3 coding DNA: TGTGCCAGCAGCTTAGGACTTGGAAACACCATATATTTT.

At least ten counts were recorded for this clonotype. The V and J genes are TRBV5-1 and TRBJ1-1; D ambiguous. V lost 0 bases and J lost 3, with 6 bases in between. Per the germline V gene, CDR1 is SGHRS and CDR2 is YFSETQ. The CDR3 loop spans 13 amino acids. CDR3: CASSLDQDTEAFF. The CDR3, as DNA: TGCGCCAGCAGCTTGGACCAGGACACTGAAGCTTTCTTT.

This chain connects TRBV7-7 to TRBJ2-2; D is ambiguous. The CDR3 loop spans 15 amino acids. Per germline, CDR1 SSHAT and CDR2 FNYEAQ (reference sequence). The V and J ends lost 4 bases and 7 bases respectively, with 16 bases between them. The CDR3 spells CASSSSWARDGELFF. In nucleotides, the CDR3 is TGTGCCAGCAGCTCTTCTTGGGCTCGTGACGGGGAGCTGTTTTTT.

This clonotype was found once. This may come from a read error, since a much larger clone is one base off. The gene calls are TRBV29-1 and TRBJ2-3, with D unresolved. Per germline, CDR1 SQVTM and CDR2 ANQGSEA. The CDR3 loop spans 14 amino acids. V was clipped by 6 bases and J by 4 bases, with 17 bases between them. CDR3 loop: CSVSPGPAADTQYF. The CDR3 nucleotides read TGCAGCGTCTCACCCGGGCCCGCCGCAGATACGCAGTATTTT.

By sample fraction, this clonotype is medium-sized. This rearrangement joins TRBV15 to TRBJ2-5; D gene unclear. The CDR3 sequence is 14 residues long. Trimming removed 0 bases at V and 0 bases at J, with 5 bases between. Germline V lookup: CDR1 LNHNV, CDR2 YYDKDF (reference sequence). CDR3 DNA: TGTGCCACCAGCAGAGAGACGTACCAAGAGACCCAGTACTTC. This encodes CATSRETYQETQYF.

Many counts were recorded for this clonotype. The chain carries TRBV5-1 and TRBJ2-3, with unresolved D. The germline V and J ends were trimmed by 4 bases and 6 bases, with 15 bases remaining between them. Germline CDR1 SGHRS, CDR2 YFSETQ. This CDR3 is built from 14 residues. CDR3 nucleotide sequence: TGCGCCAGCAGCCCATCAAAACCCAAGGATACGCAGTATTTT. This gives the protein CASSPSKPKDTQYF. Full variable domain (outside the CDR3, taken from reference TRBV5-1 and TRBJ2-3): KAGVTQTPRYLIKTRGQQVTLSCSPISGHRSVSWYQQTPGQGLQFLFEYFSETQRNKGNFPGRFSGRQFSNSRSEMNVSTLELGDSALYLCASSPSKPKDTQYFGPGTRLTVL.

The V call is TRBV20-1, the J call TRBJ2-1; D is tentatively TRBD1 or TRBD2 (6 bases each). The CDR3 runs 15 residues. The germline V and J ends were trimmed by 0 bases and 5 bases, with 14 bases remaining between them. Germline CDR1 and CDR2: DFQATT and SNEGSKA (reference sequence). CDR3 bases: TGCAGTGCTAGAGATGGGGGGCGTGATCACAATGAGCAGTTCTTC. Translating gives CSARDGGRDHNEQFF.

In its sample, this clonotype was seen many times. The chain combines TRBV11-2 with TRBJ1-6; D perhaps matches TRBD1 (5 bases). CDR3 size: 16 residues. Germline-derived CDR1 and CDR2 are SGHAT and FQNNGV. Deletions cut 3 bases from V and 1 base from J, with 10 bases between. The CDR3 region is CASSFRAGSYNSPLHF. In DNA form, the CDR3 reads TGTGCCAGCAGCTTTCGGGCAGGGTCCTATAATTCACCCCTCCACTTT.

This clonotype came up many times. The chain carries TRBV4-2 and TRBJ2-7; D unclear. CDR1 and CDR2 (germline): LGHNA, YNFKEQ. V shed 5 bases and J shed 2 bases, with 1 base lying between them. This CDR3 contains 10 residues. CDR3 amino acids: CASSAYEQYF. CDR3 nucleotide sequence: TGTGCCAGCAGCGCCTACGAGCAGTACTTC.

This clonotype was counted many times. The chain has TRBV7-8 and TRBJ2-1, with 10 bases fitting TRBD2. Unmatched junction bases numbered 17, after V lost 3 bases and J lost 9 bases. Germline V gives CDR1 SGHVS, CDR2 FQNEAQ. The CDR3 is 18 amino acids. This chain's CDR3 is CASSFKVTGAGGPSEQFF. CDR3 bases: TGTGCCAGCAGCTTTAAAGTTACGGGAGCGGGAGGGCCCAGTGAGCAGTTCTTC.

V usage is TRBV9 and J usage is TRBJ1-2, with D possibly being TRBD1 (5 bases). V gave up 6 bases and J gave up 4 bases, with 10 bases separating them. CDR1 is SGDLS, CDR2 YYNGEE, per germline. The CDR3 covers 12 residues. CDR3 coding DNA: TGTGCCAGCATGAAAGACAGCTATGGCTACACCTTC. This gives the protein CASMKDSYGYTF.

This clonotype was picked up many times. The V and J genes are TRBV20-1 and TRBJ1-1, with a tentative D call TRBD1 (5 bases). V lost 1 base, J lost 3 bases, and 12 bases lay in between. Germline loops: CDR1 DFQATT, CDR2 SNEGSKA (reference sequence). The CDR3 length is 14 residues. The CDR3 bases are TGCAGTGCTAGAGGAGACAGTCTTCACACTGAAGCTTTCTTT. Its translation: CSARGDSLHTEAFF.